A single sample gave rise to the 24 T cell receptor beta chains below, sequenced in a study of post-analysis software for immune sequencing data. Findings of the study overall: A few TRBV segments occurring more often in patients than controls included TRBV5-6, TRBV5-1 and TRBV20-1.

TCR beta cDNA libraries included unique molecular identifiers. One entry per CDR3 protein results from TCRdb running MiXCR on the PCR reads. The sample records about 500,000 distinct CDR3 sequences, under 55% being singletons. Antigens of these TCRs are unknown. The specimen was blood. The receptors here all came from a girl aged 10-17 years with multiple sclerosis.

The rearrangement uses TRBV29-1 and TRBJ2-1; D perhaps matches TRBD2 (6 bases). CDR3 size: 12 residues. Germline loops: CDR1 SQVTM, CDR2 ANQGSEA. V lost 6 bases and J lost 7, with 13 bases in between. CDR3 amino acids: CSVRRGRNEQFF. The DNA for the CDR3 is TGCAGCGTCCGACGGGGGAGGAATGAGCAGTTCTTC.

This clonotype was picked up a small number of times. The chain is built from TRBV12-3 or TRBV12-4 and TRBJ2-7; 10 bases are shared with TRBD1. J lost 6 bases, V lost 6 bases, and 11 bases had no gene match. CDR3 length equals 15 residues. CDR3 residues: CASSLRDRGGFEQYF. CDR3 nucleotides: TGTGCCAGCAGCCTACGGGACAGGGGAGGATTCGAGCAGTACTTC.

In DNA form, the CDR3 reads TGCGCCAGCAGCTTGGATGGGAGGGCGAACACCGGGGAGCTGTTTTTT. Protein product: CASSLDGRANTGELFF. The chain carries TRBV5-1 and TRBJ2-2; 7 positions agree with TRBD2. This CDR3 is 16 amino acids long. Germline loops: CDR1 SGHRS, CDR2 YFSETQ. The trim removed 0 bases at V and 0 bases at J, leaving 2 bases unmatched.

The chain joins TRBV7-2 to TRBJ2-5, with TRBD2 matching 9 bases. Germline V gene lookup returns CDR1 SGHTA and CDR2 FQGNSA. The CDR3 spans 16 residues. Losses at the gene ends were 4 bases for V and 7 bases for J; bases not matched to a gene: 13. CDR3 coding DNA: TGTGCCAGCAGCTATAGCCCTAGCGGGATCTTAGGGACCCAGTACTTC. Its protein is CASSYSPSGILGTQYF. The whole variable domain, remainder taken from reference TRBV7-2 and TRBJ2-5, is GAGVSQSPSNKVTEKGKDVELRCDPISGHTALYWYRQSLGQGLEFLIYFQGNSAPDKSGLPSDRFSAERTGGSVSTLTIQRTQQEDSAVYLCASSYSPSGILGTQYFGPGTRLLVL.

The chain couples TRBV20-1 to TRBJ1-2; 7 nucleotides align to TRBD1. J was trimmed by 0 bases and V by 0 bases; bases with no gene match: 7. Germline lookup yields CDR1 DFQATT and CDR2 SNEGSKA (reference sequence). The CDR3 runs 16 residues. CDR3 DNA: TGCAGTGCTAGAGAGCCGGGACAGCTAGCTAACTATGGCTACACCTTC. Residues: CSAREPGQLANYGYTF.

This clonotype has a handful of counts. The CDR3 loop is CSIKRPGQEIYGYTF. CDR3 nucleotide sequence: TGCAGTATAAAAAGACCGGGACAGGAGATTTATGGCTACACCTTC. This rearrangement joins TRBV20-1 to TRBJ1-2; 8 nucleotides match TRBD1. Per the germline V gene, CDR1 is DFQATT and CDR2 is SNEGSKA (reference sequence). Trimming took 8 bases from V and 5 from J; bases not matched to a gene: 16. CDR3 length: 15 amino acids.

The J gene is TRBJ1-2, the V gene TRBV5-1; 9 bases are a match to TRBD1. Germline lookup yields CDR1 SGHRS and CDR2 YFSETQ. The CDR3 is made up of 17 amino acids. V dropped 0 bases and J dropped 7; count of bases not matched to a gene: 13. Here the CDR3 reads CASSLVGSGTGWIGYTF. The CDR3 bases are TGCGCCAGCAGCTTGGTAGGGTCCGGGACAGGGTGGATTGGCTACACCTTC.

J is TRBJ2-7 and V is TRBV6-2 or TRBV6-3, with D possibly TRBD2 on 6 matching bases. Germline values: CDR1 MNHEY, CDR2 SVGEGT. Trimming pared 0 bases from V and 3 bases from J, leaving 9 bases between. CDR3 length equals 14 residues. This CDR3 reads CASSYSGGIYEQYF. The CDR3 DNA follows: TGTGCCAGCAGTTACTCTGGGGGGATCTACGAGCAGTACTTC.

The chain links TRBV5-1 to TRBJ1-2; TRBD1 might be the D (6 bases). Germline loops: CDR1 SGHRS, CDR2 YFSETQ. V lost 1 base to trimming and J lost 2 bases, with 9 bases between them. The CDR3 consists of 14 residues. CDR3 bases: TGCGCCAGCAGCTTGCGGACAGCGAACTATGGCTACACCTTC. Its protein product is CASSLRTANYGYTF.

V gene TRBV27 combines with J gene TRBJ2-1; TRBD2 might be the D (6 bases). This CDR3 comprises 12 residues. V lost 3 bases to trimming and J lost 10 bases, with 10 bases between them. Germline V CDR1 and CDR2: MNHEY, SMNVEV (reference sequence). CDR3 amino acids: CASSFAGSEQFF. CDR3 nucleotides: TGTGCCAGCAGTTTCGCGGGATCAGAGCAGTTCTTC.

This chain joins TRBV20-1 and TRBJ2-1, with D possibly TRBD2 on 6 matching bases. V lost 4 bases and J 5 bases, leaving 18 bases between the germline ends. Germline CDR1 is DFQATT and CDR2 is SNEGSKA (reference sequence). The CDR3 consists of 15 residues. The CDR3 coding sequence is TGCAGTGCTAAATCTTTCTCCGGGAGTCACAATGAGCAGTTCTTC. This gives the protein CSAKSFSGSHNEQFF.

This chain links TRBV12-3 or TRBV12-4 with TRBJ2-5, with D tentatively TRBD1 or TRBD2 (7 bases each). The V gene lost 7 bases and the J gene lost 11 bases, with 23 bases spanning the gap. There are 14 residues in the CDR3. The chain's CDR3 is CASTQGGTFREQYF. The CDR3 region has the DNA TGTGCCAGCACCCAGGGGGGGACATTTAGGGAGCAGTACTTC.

This clonotype was observed a handful of times. The chain has TRBV28 and TRBJ2-4; D gene unclear. Germline-derived CDR1 and CDR2 are MDHEN and SYDVKM. This CDR3 has 16 residues. The germline V and J ends were trimmed by 1 base and 0 bases, with 10 bases remaining between them. The DNA for the CDR3 is TGTGCCAGCAGTTTATTGGGGTTGCAAGCCAAAAACATTCAGTACTTC. Translation gives CASSLLGLQAKNIQYF.

This clonotype turned up a few times. The chain recombines TRBV10-3 with TRBJ2-5; the D call may be TRBD1 or TRBD2 (6 bases each). The V gene lost 6 bases and the J gene lost 0 bases, with 11 bases spanning the gap. Germline V gene lookup returns CDR1 ENHRY and CDR2 SYGVKD. The CDR3 is made up of 14 amino acids. As DNA, the CDR3 is TGTGCCATCAGCGAGGGGGGCGACCAAGAGACCCAGTACTTC. Translation gives CAISEGGDQETQYF.

A single count supports this clonotype. The J gene is TRBJ2-5, the V gene TRBV5-1, with D unresolved. The CDR3 is made up of 13 amino acids. The germline V gene encodes CDR1 SGHRS and CDR2 YFSETQ. Trimming took 3 bases from V and 5 from J, leaving 11 bases between them. This chain's CDR3 is CASSSGRVETQYF. CDR3 bases: TGCGCCAGCAGCTCGGGCAGAGTGGAGACCCAGTACTTC.

The rearrangement links TRBV6-6 to TRBJ2-5; D call uncertain. Near its end, the DNA agrees better with TRBJ2-7, so the J call may be wrong. CDR1 and CDR2 (germline): MNHNY, SVGAGI (reference sequence). The CDR3 contains 13 residues. CDR3 sequence reads: CASSDRSGNEQYF. In DNA form, the CDR3 reads TGTGCCAGCTCAGATAGGTCGGGCAACGAGCAGTACTTC.

This clonotype has only a few counts. The chain carries TRBV5-1 and TRBJ2-3, with D perhaps being TRBD1 or TRBD2 (6 bases each). CDR1 is SGHRS and CDR2 is YFSETQ in the germline V gene. V was pared by 0 bases and J by 8 bases, with 10 bases between. The CDR3 length is 13 residues. CDR3 in amino acids: CASSLAEGGTQYF. The CDR3 DNA reads TGCGCCAGCAGCTTGGCGGAGGGGGGTACGCAGTATTTT. The full variable domain, rest sourced from reference TRBV5-1 and TRBJ2-3, is KAGVTQTPRYLIKTRGQQVTLSCSPISGHRSVSWYQQTPGQGLQFLFEYFSETQRNKGNFPGRFSGRQFSNSRSEMNVSTLELGDSALYLCASSLAEGGTQYFGPGTRLTVL.

The chain combines TRBV24-1 with TRBJ2-1; TRBD1 agrees at 7 bases. The V gene end was trimmed by 4 bases and the J gene end by 9 bases; junction bases not matched to a gene: 11. The CDR3 is made up of 15 amino acids. Germline CDR1 is KGHDR and CDR2 is SFDVKD. This CDR3 is CATSDSPRQGGEQFF. DNA of the CDR3: TGTGCCACCAGTGACTCCCCGAGACAGGGTGGTGAGCAGTTCTTC.

This clonotype was seen more than once but under ten times. The chain joins TRBV20-1 to TRBJ2-1; either TRBD1 or TRBD2 may supply D (5 bases each). The germline V and J ends were trimmed by 5 bases and 0 bases, with 11 bases remaining between them. CDR3 size: 14 residues. Germline V gives CDR1 DFQATT, CDR2 SNEGSKA (reference sequence). CDR3 loop: CSAPGDRSYNEQFF. The CDR3 DNA reads as TGCAGTGCTCCTGGGGACCGCTCCTACAATGAGCAGTTCTTC.

The genes are TRBV7-8 and TRBJ1-4; perhaps TRBD1 as D (6 bases). In germline, CDR1 is SGHVS, CDR2 FQNEAQ. The CDR3 runs to 15 residues. Trimming took off 3 bases at V and 8 bases at J, with 16 bases between the two ends. The CDR3 loop is CASSFRLGQQEKLFF. The DNA for the CDR3 is TGTGCCAGCAGCTTCAGACTCGGACAGCAAGAAAAACTGTTTTTT. The entire variable domain, with the rest obtained from reference TRBV7-8 and TRBJ1-4, is as follows: GAGVSQSPRYKVAKRGQDVALRCDPISGHVSLFWYQQALGQGPEFLTYFQNEAQLDKSGLPSDRFFAERPEGSVSTLKIQRTQQEDSAVYLCASSFRLGQQEKLFFGSGTQLSVL.

This rearrangement joins TRBV6-5 to TRBJ1-5; D remains unclear. The CDR3 is made up of 13 amino acids. Germline-derived CDR1 and CDR2 are MNHEY and SVGAGI. V shed 7 bases and J shed 0 bases, with 7 bases lying between them. The CDR3 sequence: CASKRDSNQPQHF. CDR3 nucleotide sequence: TGTGCCAGCAAAAGAGATAGCAATCAGCCCCAGCATTTT.

The gene calls are TRBV5-1 and TRBJ2-7, with TRBD2 matching 7 bases. The J call may be faulty, since TRBJ2-5 better matches the DNA end. Germline V gives CDR1 SGHRS, CDR2 YFSETQ. This CDR3 comprises 16 residues. For the CDR3, the DNA is TGCGCCAGCAGCATACATTCTAGCGGAGTAAAGGAGACCCAGTACTTC. Its translation is CASSIHSSGVKETQYF.

This clonotype showed up just a few times. The V and J genes are TRBV27 and TRBJ1-5, with D perhaps TRBD1 (6 bases). This CDR3 contains 15 residues. From germline, CDR1 is MNHEY and CDR2 SMNVEV (reference sequence). Trimming took off 0 bases at V and 3 bases at J, with 9 bases between the two ends. The CDR3 reads CASSLSDRLNQPQHF. CDR3 in DNA: TGTGCCAGCAGTTTATCGGACAGACTCAATCAGCCCCAGCATTTT.

This clonotype was counted only a few times. The chain links TRBV9 to TRBJ2-5, with 9 bases matching TRBD2. J gave up 12 bases and V 4 bases, and 10 bases lay outside the gene matches. Germline V gene data show CDR1 as SGDLS and CDR2 as YYNGEE. The CDR3 is 13 residues long. CDR3 nucleotides: TGTGCCAGCAGCTCCCGGCAGGGCGGGAGGGAGTACTTC. It translates to CASSSRQGGREYF.